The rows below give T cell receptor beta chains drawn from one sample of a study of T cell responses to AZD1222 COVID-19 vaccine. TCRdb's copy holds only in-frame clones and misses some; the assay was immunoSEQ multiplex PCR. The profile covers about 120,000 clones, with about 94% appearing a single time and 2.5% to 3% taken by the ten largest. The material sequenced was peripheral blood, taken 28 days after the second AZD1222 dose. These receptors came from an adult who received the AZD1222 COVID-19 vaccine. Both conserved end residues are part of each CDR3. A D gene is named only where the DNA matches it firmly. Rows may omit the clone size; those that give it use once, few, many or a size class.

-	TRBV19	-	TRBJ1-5	CASSLTPAHLQPQHF	TGTGCCAGTAGTCTTACTCCGGCCCATCTTCAGCCCCAGCATTTT
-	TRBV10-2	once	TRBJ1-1	CASSESEGWITEAFF	TGCGCCAGCAGTGAGTCGGAGGGGTGGATCACTGAAGCTTTCTTT
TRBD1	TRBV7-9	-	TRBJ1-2	CASSLGPSRGTGGGYTF	TGTGCCAGCAGCTTAGGTCCCTCCCGCGGGACAGGGGGAGGCTACACCTTC
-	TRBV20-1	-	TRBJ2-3	CSALSDTQYF	TGCAGTGCGTTGAGCGATACGCAGTATTTT
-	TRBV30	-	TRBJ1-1	CAWVRDAAEAFF	TGTGCCTGGGTCCGGGACGCCGCTGAAGCTTTCTTT
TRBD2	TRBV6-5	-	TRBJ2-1	CASSSRLASSYNEQFF	TGTGCCAGCAGTTCCCGACTAGCGTCATCCTACAATGAGCAGTTCTTC
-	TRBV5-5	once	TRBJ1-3	CASSYSHAGNTIYF	TGTGCCAGCAGCTATTCTCATGCTGGAAACACCATATATTTT
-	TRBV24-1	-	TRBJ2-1	CATSATGTYNEQFF	TGTGCCACCAGTGCGACTGGAACCTACAATGAGCAGTTCTTC
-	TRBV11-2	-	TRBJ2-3	CASTVGGPYTDTQYF	TGTGCCAGCACCGTAGGCGGGCCCTACACAGATACGCAGTATTTT
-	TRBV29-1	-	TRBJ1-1	CSVAGLRVETEAFF	TGCAGCGTGGCCGGCCTGAGGGTAGAGACTGAAGCTTTCTTT
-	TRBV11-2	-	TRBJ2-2	CASSLREMTGELFF	TGTGCCAGCAGCTTACGGGAAATGACCGGGGAGCTGTTTTTT
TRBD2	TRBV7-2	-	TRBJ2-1	CASSLQAGGSYNEQFF	TGTGCCAGCAGCTTACAAGCGGGGGGCTCCTACAATGAGCAGTTCTTC
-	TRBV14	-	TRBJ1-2	CASSQVSGNYGYTF	TGTGCCAGCAGCCAAGTGTCAGGAAACTATGGCTACACCTTC
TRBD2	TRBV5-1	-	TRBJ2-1	CASSSTSGAYNEQFF	TGCGCCAGCAGCTCGACTAGCGGGGCTTACAATGAGCAGTTCTTC
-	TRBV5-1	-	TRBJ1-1	CASSLGWNTEAFF	TGCGCCAGCAGCTTGGGTTGGAACACTGAAGCTTTCTTT
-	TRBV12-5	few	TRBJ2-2	CASGAGQSNTGELFF	TGTGCTAGTGGCGCGGGACAGTCGAACACCGGGGAGCTGTTTTTT
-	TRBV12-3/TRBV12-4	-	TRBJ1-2	CASSRGGGYGYTF	TGTGCCAGCAGTCGGGGAGGGGGGTACGGCTACACCTTC
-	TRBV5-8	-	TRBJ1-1	CASSFSRLSTEAFF	TGTGCCAGCAGCTTTTCTCGGCTAAGCACTGAAGCTTTCTTT
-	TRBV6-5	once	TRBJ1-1	CASSYWGQNTEAFF	TGTGCCAGCAGTTACTGGGGACAGAACACTGAAGCTTTCTTT
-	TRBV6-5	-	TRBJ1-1	CASSYRTLMNTEAFF	TGTGCCAGCAGTTACCGAACGTTAATGAACACTGAAGCTTTCTTT
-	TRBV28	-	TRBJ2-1	CASIFRGRGRYNEQFF	TGTGCCAGCATTTTTAGGGGGAGGGGCCGATACAATGAGCAGTTCTTC
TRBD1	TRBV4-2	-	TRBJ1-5	CASSQAPRDRGNQPQHF	TGTGCCAGCAGCCAAGCCCCCAGGGACAGGGGCAATCAGCCCCAGCATTTT